The clone carrying this T cell receptor beta chain is a singleton in its sample. The Seattle patients, enrolled during active infection, were followed longitudinally. Authors' analysis steps: Counts of nucleated cells, estimated from reference gene primer amplification, were obtained. Data came from immunoSEQ multiplex PCR; TCRdb stores just in-frame clones and leaves some out. V, J and clone size reflect that table, while D and trimming were determined from the DNA. The sample holds about 200,000 clones, around 87% seen once. The source of the sample is a study of blood T cell repertoires in COVID-19. Overall study: The United States, Italy and Spain provided the acute and convalescent COVID-19 samples.

The V and J ends lost 1 base and 0 bases, in that order; junction bases with no gene match: 3. Germline V gene sequence: CDR1 LGHNA, CDR2 YSLEER. CDR3 length equals 16 residues. The chain links TRBV4-3 to TRBJ2-1, with 7 bases matching TRBD1. This sequence originates from a woman aged 50 to 65 with COVID-19, enrolled during active disease. Sequencing was carried out using peripheral blood. CDR3 sequence (DNA): TGCGCCAGCAGCCAAGCGACAGGGAGCTCCTACAATGAGCAGTTCTTC. It codes for CASSQATGSSYNEQFF.